This T cell receptor beta chain comes out of a study of T cells in Graves' hyperthyroidism and ophthalmopathy. Looking at the study overall: Peripheral blood was secured at the point of initial diagnosis, before any treatment. Study findings and constraints: Among thyroid clonotypes expanded above 0.001, most also appeared in blood.

There are many counts of this clonotype. Its antigen is not known. Researchers took RNA transcripts and amplified the TCR beta CDR3 regions from them. A first-round RT-PCR of the TCR CDR3 used the HTBI primer set. MiXCR was run by TCRdb on the multiplex PCR reads, yielding one entry per CDR3 protein. The sample holds about 250,000 distinct CDR3 sequences; around 24% are singletons and the top ten take about a third. The CDR3 extends over 15 amino acids. In germline, CDR1 is MNHNS, CDR2 SASEGT. V lost 6 bases to trimming and J lost 0 bases, with 12 bases between them. This sequence joins TRBV6-1 and TRBJ1-3; unclear D gene. This TCR derives from a woman aged 35 to 49 with Graves' ophthalmopathy. Source material: blood. This CDR3 is CASREGIYSGNTIYF. Written as DNA, the CDR3 is TGTGCCAGCAGGGAGGGTATCTACTCTGGAAACACCATATATTTT.